This T cell receptor (beta chain) was sequenced during a study of cytomegalovirus exposure and HLA in healthy donors. Note on this clone: The antigen is unknown.

The PCR ran on 60 Vbeta and 13 Jbeta primers. Only in-frame clones appear in the TCRdb table, and some are missing; sequencing was by immunoSEQ multiplex PCR. The repertoire has about 150,000 clones, over 70% of them found once; the top ten carry about 2.1%. Study findings and constraints: Investigators reported around 150 TCR beta chains as tied to cytomegalovirus.

There are 15 residues in the CDR3. With V trimmed by 2 bases and J by 0 bases, 1 base remained unmatched. Germline loops: CDR1 GTSNPN, CDR2 SVGIG (reference sequence). Material for sequencing was PBMCs. This sequence was found in a young man in good health and CMV-seronegative. The rearrangement links TRBV30 to TRBJ2-1; 10 bases match TRBD2. As DNA, the CDR3 is TGTGCCTGGAGTATAGCGGGGGGCTCCTACAATGAGCAGTTCTTC. Encoded protein: CAWSIAGGSYNEQFF. The whole variable domain, filled in from reference TRBV30 and TRBJ2-1, reads SQTIHQWPATLVQPVGSPLSLECTVEGTSNPNLYWYRQAAGRGLQLLFYSVGIGQISSEVPQNLSASRPQDRQFILSSKKLLLSDSGFYLCAWSIAGGSYNEQFFGPGTRLTVL.